This T cell receptor (beta chain) was sequenced for a study of siplizumab effects on memory and regulatory T cells. This clone turned up a few times. TCRdb's copy holds only in-frame clones and misses some; the assay was immunoSEQ multiplex PCR. The profile shows tens of thousands of clones, roughly 85% of them singletons. V was trimmed by 4 bases and J by 2 bases, leaving 18 bases between them. Germline-derived CDR1 and CDR2 are SGHNT and YYREEE (reference sequence). The length of the CDR3 is 16 residues. The specimen sequenced was memory CD4+ T cells sorted from blood. This TCR came from a human donor in good health. The V gene is TRBV5-4, the J gene TRBJ1-2; the D gene is possibly TRBD1 (5 bases). The CDR3 DNA is TGTGCCAGCAGCCCCCCAGGGATCAGGGACAACTATGGCTACACCTTC. Translation gives CASSPPGIRDNYGYTF.